This entry lists 22 T cell receptor beta chains sequenced from one sample in a study of identical twins (dated by TCRdb to the mid-2010s). Libraries were built with 5' RACE. Sequencing used an Illumina HiSeq 2000. The raw public data were reprocessed by TCRdb itself: fastp quality trimming at Q25, MiXCR clonotype calling, in-frame beta chains only. Rows with one shared CDR3 protein collapse into an entry with the most common genes and DNA. The sample table holds 650,000 to 800,000 distinct CDR3 sequences, of which 8.5% to 9.5% were seen once. The leading ten clones occupy around 0.98% of the sample. The same data also went into a second study, on yellow fever vaccine responses in identical twins.

Material: PBMCs. The source of these receptors is a woman younger than 35 in good health.

The table lists this clonotype with many counts. The chain recombines TRBV5-1 with TRBJ2-5; D perhaps matches TRBD1 (5 bases). Trimming pared 2 bases from V and 5 bases from J, leaving 19 bases between. This CDR3 is built from 16 residues. The germline gives CDR1 SGHRS, CDR2 YFSETQ. This chain's CDR3 is CASSLGVAWFKETQYF. CDR3 sequence (DNA): TGCGCCAGCAGCTTAGGGGTCGCATGGTTCAAGGAGACCCAGTACTTC.

This clonotype has just a few counts. The V gene is TRBV2, the J gene TRBJ2-1; 8 bases are shared with TRBD2. The V and J ends lost 4 bases and 5 bases, in that order; junction bases with no gene match: 10. Germline V gene sequence: CDR1 SNHLY, CDR2 FYNNEI. There are 16 residues in the CDR3. This CDR3 is CASSGGYGTSDNEQFF. In DNA form, the CDR3 reads TGTGCCAGCAGTGGAGGGTACGGGACTAGTGACAATGAGCAGTTCTTC.

The gene calls are TRBV27 and TRBJ2-3, with TRBD2 matching over 10 bases. CDR1 and CDR2 from the germline V gene are MNHEY and SMNVEV (reference sequence). V trimming: 2 bases; J trimming: 5 bases; junction bases outside the gene matches: 7. The CDR3 runs to 16 residues. The CDR3 loop reads CASSLAAGGLGDTQYF. The CDR3 nucleotides read TGTGCCAGCAGTTTAGCAGCGGGAGGGCTTGGAGATACGCAGTATTTT.

This clonotype has at least ten counts. This chain joins TRBV5-1 and TRBJ2-2; D gene ambiguous. The germline V and J ends were trimmed by 5 bases and 2 bases, with 10 bases remaining between them. The CDR3 has 14 residues. CDR1 is SGHRS, CDR2 YFSETQ, per germline. The CDR3, as DNA: TGCGCCAGCAGGAGAGGCTTAAACACCGGGGAGCTGTTTTTT. As protein: CASRRGLNTGELFF. The complete variable domain, with remaining parts taken from reference TRBV5-1 and TRBJ2-2, reads KAGVTQTPRYLIKTRGQQVTLSCSPISGHRSVSWYQQTPGQGLQFLFEYFSETQRNKGNFPGRFSGRQFSNSRSEMNVSTLELGDSALYLCASRRGLNTGELFFGEGSRLTVL.

This clonotype was observed a few times. J is TRBJ2-2 and V is TRBV6-2 or TRBV6-3, with 8 bases lining up with TRBD1. Germline CDR1 and CDR2: MNHEY and SVGEGT. V lost 2 bases, J lost 2 bases, and 13 bases stayed unmatched. The length of the CDR3 is 19 residues. The CDR3: CASSYERTPGTGNTGELFF. For the CDR3, the DNA is TGTGCCAGCAGTTACGAGAGAACTCCCGGGACAGGAAACACCGGGGAGCTGTTTTTT.

This clonotype came up many times. This chain connects TRBV29-1 to TRBJ2-7, with D unresolved. Germline CDR1 and CDR2: SQVTM and ANQGSEA. The V end lost 1 base, the J end lost 2 bases, and 12 bases lay between the germline ends. The CDR3 covers 14 residues. The CDR3: CSVEGLQPAYEQYF. The CDR3 DNA reads as TGCAGCGTTGAAGGTTTACAACCCGCCTACGAGCAGTACTTC.

Concerning this clonotype itself: At one end the junction does not follow the germline gene, possibly because of a read error. The J gene is TRBJ2-5, the V gene TRBV20-1, with 9 bases fitting TRBD2. Germline V gene sequence: CDR1 DFQATT, CDR2 SNEGSKA (reference sequence). The CDR3 is 16 residues long. The CDR3 reads CSASFAGGPGQETQNF. The DNA of the CDR3 is TGCAGTGCTAGCTTCGCGGGAGGGCCAGGGCAAGAGACCCAGAACTTC.

This clonotype was counted only a few times. Relative to the germline gene, one junction end is altered; a read error may explain this. The J gene is TRBJ1-2, the V gene TRBV7-7, with a weak D call TRBD1 (6 bases). The CDR3 is 19 amino acids. Germline V CDR1 and CDR2: SSHAT, FNYEAQ (reference sequence). The CDR3 region has the DNA TGTGCTAGCAGCTTTAGGAGGAGCACAAAAGACAGGAAATTCTATGGCTACACCTTC. It codes for CASSFRRSTKDRKFYGYTF.

The sample holds a few counts of this clonotype. The chain employs TRBV5-1 and TRBJ2-3; D is ambiguous. CDR3 length: 14 residues. Trimming took 0 bases from V and 1 from J, leaving 6 bases between them. CDR1 and CDR2 (germline): SGHRS, YFSETQ. In nucleotides, the CDR3 is TGCGCCAGCAGCTTGGAGCCAGGCACAGATACGCAGTATTTT. Protein product: CASSLEPGTDTQYF. The complete variable domain, with remaining parts taken from reference TRBV5-1 and TRBJ2-3, reads KAGVTQTPRYLIKTRGQQVTLSCSPISGHRSVSWYQQTPGQGLQFLFEYFSETQRNKGNFPGRFSGRQFSNSRSEMNVSTLELGDSALYLCASSLEPGTDTQYFGPGTRLTVL.

The chain couples TRBV20-1 to TRBJ2-7; 8 bases are a match to TRBD1. CDR3 length: 16 amino acids. V lost 6 bases, J lost 5 bases, and 18 bases stayed unmatched. Germline loops: CDR1 DFQATT, CDR2 SNEGSKA (reference sequence). CDR3 sequence: CSALPPPDRVVNEQYF. DNA for the CDR3: TGCAGTGCCCTTCCCCCACCGGACAGGGTAGTAAACGAGCAGTACTTC.

This clonotype was observed a few times. V is TRBV30 and J is TRBJ2-7, with D possibly TRBD1 on 6 matching bases. Germline V gene data show CDR1 as GTSNPN and CDR2 as SVGIG (reference sequence). CDR3 length: 13 residues. V was trimmed by 1 base and J by 6 bases, leaving 13 bases between them. CDR3 in amino acids: CAWSAGQTAEQYF. CDR3 nucleotide sequence: TGTGCCTGGAGTGCCGGACAGACAGCCGAGCAGTACTTC.

This clonotype was observed a few times. This sequence joins TRBV6-5 and TRBJ2-4, with 7 nucleotides matching TRBD1. The CDR3 has 14 residues. Trimming cost V 4 bases and J 8 bases; bases outside gene matches: 8. CDR1 MNHEY and CDR2 SVGAGI come from the germline V gene. CDR3 nucleotides: TGTGCCAGCAGTTCCGGAAGGGGGCGCGACATTCAGTACTTC. It translates to CASSSGRGRDIQYF.

The sample holds many counts of this clonotype. J is TRBJ2-3 and V is TRBV12-3 or TRBV12-4, with TRBD2 matching over 9 bases. The trim removed 7 bases at V and 2 bases at J, leaving 10 bases unmatched. The CDR3 covers 16 residues. CDR3 nucleotide sequence: TGTGCCAGCACCCAAGGGTCTAGCGGGGCCACAGATACGCAGTATTTT. It yields the protein CASTQGSSGATDTQYF.

The chain recombines TRBV14 with TRBJ2-1, with 10 positions matching TRBD2. CDR1 is SGHDN, CDR2 FVKESK, per germline. The length of the CDR3 is 16 residues. V was clipped by 6 bases and J by 2 bases; unmatched bases: 7. The CDR3 DNA is TGTGCCAGCAGGGGCCCGGGACTAGCGACCTACAATGAGCAGTTCTTC. This sequence encodes CASRGPGLATYNEQFF.

This clonotype was recorded a few times. The chain joins TRBV19 to TRBJ2-5, with a possible D match to TRBD2 (6 bases). Germline-derived CDR1 and CDR2 are LNHDA and SQIVND (reference sequence). V was shortened by 1 base and J by 5 bases, with 8 bases between the two germline ends. The CDR3 covers 13 residues. CDR3 sequence: CASSIAGVETQYF. The DNA of the CDR3 is TGTGCCAGTAGTATAGCGGGGGTCGAGACCCAGTACTTC.

The rearrangement uses TRBV18 and TRBJ1-5; D not resolved. CDR1 and CDR2 from the germline V gene are KGHSH and LQKENI. V was clipped by 2 bases and J by 6 bases, with 8 bases between them. This CDR3 spans 13 amino acids. The CDR3 is CASSPWEAQPQHF. CDR3 nucleotide sequence: TGTGCCAGCTCACCATGGGAGGCTCAGCCCCAGCATTTT. Using reference TRBV18 and TRBJ1-5 for the parts outside the CDR3, the full variable domain is NAGVMQNPRHLVRRRGQEARLRCSPMKGHSHVYWYRQLPEEGLKFMVYLQKENIIDESGMPKERFSAEFPKEGPSILRIQQVVRGDSAAYFCASSPWEAQPQHFGDGTRLSIL.

V gene TRBV3-1 combines with J gene TRBJ2-7; tentative D call: TRBD2 (5 bases). In germline, CDR1 is LGHDT, CDR2 YNNKEL (reference sequence). V dropped 2 bases and J dropped 0 bases, with 11 bases sitting between them. CDR3 length equals 15 residues. The CDR3: CASSQQDLSSYEQYF. The DNA of the CDR3 is TGTGCCAGCAGCCAACAGGACTTAAGCTCCTACGAGCAGTACTTC.

The V and J genes are TRBV28 and TRBJ2-7; D perhaps matches TRBD1 (7 bases). Germline V CDR1 and CDR2: MDHEN, SYDVKM. Trimming pared 6 bases from V and 2 bases from J, leaving 17 bases between. There are 15 residues in the CDR3. The CDR3 loop reads CASRGQLRGTYEQYF. In DNA form, the CDR3 reads TGTGCCAGCAGGGGACAGCTCCGGGGGACCTACGAGCAGTACTTC.

This clonotype was seen only a few times. The chain has TRBV12-3 or TRBV12-4 and TRBJ2-2, with D perhaps matching TRBD2 (6 bases). The CDR3 runs to 17 residues. Trimming stripped 2 bases from V and 6 bases from J, with 19 bases between. CDR3 in DNA: TGTGCCAGCAGTTTAAATCTAGGAGGGTTTGTCGCCGGGGAGCTGTTTTTT. Protein product: CASSLNLGGFVAGELFF.

This clonotype was seen at least ten times. The V gene is TRBV6-5, the J gene TRBJ2-1, with D tentatively TRBD2 (5 bases). V was clipped by 0 bases and J by 6 bases, with 9 bases between them. Germline V lookup: CDR1 MNHEY, CDR2 SVGAGI. This CDR3 region has 14 residues. The CDR3 DNA sequence: TGTGCCAGCAGTTACTCGAGAGGAGGCAATGAGCAGTTCTTC. This gives the protein CASSYSRGGNEQFF.

This clonotype was detected ten times or more. V is TRBV20-1 and J is TRBJ2-1; D unresolved. The CDR3 totals 14 residues. The ends were cut back, 0 bases at V and 4 bases at J, with 10 bases in the middle. The germline V gene has CDR1 DFQATT and CDR2 SNEGSKA (reference sequence). The CDR3 DNA sequence: TGCAGTGCTAGAGATTGGAGAGCTTACAATGAGCAGTTCTTC. It is translated as CSARDWRAYNEQFF.

This clonotype appeared many times. The V and J genes are TRBV5-5 and TRBJ2-6; D might be TRBD1 or TRBD2, each matching 6 bases. This CDR3 is built from 17 residues. The V and J ends lost 0 bases and 2 bases respectively, with 12 bases between them. CDR1 and CDR2 from the germline V gene are SGHKS and YYEKEE (reference sequence). The CDR3 region is CASSLVTGAAGANVLTF. In DNA form, the CDR3 reads TGTGCCAGCAGCTTGGTTACGGGGGCGGCTGGGGCCAACGTCCTGACTTTC.